The clone carrying this TCR beta chain was observed a single time. The source of the sample is a study of blood T cell repertoires in COVID-19. Overall study context: The analysed material was cDNA or gDNA that came from T cells, B-cell-depleted T cells, or PBMCs.

Repertoires were generated with immunoSEQ multiplex PCR, while TCRdb's copy carries only in-frame clones and drops some. The table lists hundreds of thousands of clones, under 90% of them singletons. V was pared by 0 bases and J by 6 bases, with 15 bases between. CDR1 SGHRS and CDR2 YFSETQ come from the germline V gene. CDR3 length: 15 amino acids. The sample consisted of peripheral blood. The TCR comes from a man aged 55 to 70 who had recovered from COVID-19. The genes are TRBV5-1 and TRBJ1-2; D gene unclear. The CDR3 loop reads CASSLARADPNGYTF. CDR3 bases: TGCGCCAGCAGCTTGGCGAGGGCGGACCCGAATGGCTACACCTTC.